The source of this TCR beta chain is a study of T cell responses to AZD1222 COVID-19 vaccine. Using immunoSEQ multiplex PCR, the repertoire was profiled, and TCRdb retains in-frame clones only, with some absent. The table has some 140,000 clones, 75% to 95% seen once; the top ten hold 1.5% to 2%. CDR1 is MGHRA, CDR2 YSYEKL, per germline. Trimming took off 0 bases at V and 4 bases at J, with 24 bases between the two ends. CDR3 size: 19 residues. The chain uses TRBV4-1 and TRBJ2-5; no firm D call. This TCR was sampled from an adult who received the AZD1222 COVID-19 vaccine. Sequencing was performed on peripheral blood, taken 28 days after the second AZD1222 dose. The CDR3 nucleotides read TGCGCCAGCAGCCAAGAGGCGCCGGCTATGGGTAGCTGGTTAGAGACCCAGTACTTC. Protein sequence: CASSQEAPAMGSWLETQYF.